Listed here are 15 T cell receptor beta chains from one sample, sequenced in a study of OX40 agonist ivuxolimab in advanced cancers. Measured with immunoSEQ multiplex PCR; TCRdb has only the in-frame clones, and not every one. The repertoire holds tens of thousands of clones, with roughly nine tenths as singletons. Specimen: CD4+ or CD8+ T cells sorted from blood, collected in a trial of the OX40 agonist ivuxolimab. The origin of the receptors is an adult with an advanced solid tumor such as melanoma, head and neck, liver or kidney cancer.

Written as DNA, the CDR3 is TGTGCCAGCAGCTTGGTGGGGGGATACACTGAAGCTTTCTTT. Encoded protein: CASSLVGGYTEAFF. V gene TRBV5-5 combines with J gene TRBJ1-1, with a possible D match to TRBD1 (5 bases). CDR1 is SGHKS and CDR2 is YYEKEE in the germline V gene (reference sequence). The CDR3 length is 14 residues. The V and J ends lost 0 bases and 3 bases respectively, with 9 bases between them.

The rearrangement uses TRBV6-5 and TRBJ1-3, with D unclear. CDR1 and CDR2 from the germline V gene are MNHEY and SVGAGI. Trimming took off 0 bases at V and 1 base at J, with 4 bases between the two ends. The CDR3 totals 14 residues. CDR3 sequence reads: CASSYSVSGNTIYF. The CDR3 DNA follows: TGTGCCAGCAGTTACTCAGTATCTGGAAACACCATATATTTT.

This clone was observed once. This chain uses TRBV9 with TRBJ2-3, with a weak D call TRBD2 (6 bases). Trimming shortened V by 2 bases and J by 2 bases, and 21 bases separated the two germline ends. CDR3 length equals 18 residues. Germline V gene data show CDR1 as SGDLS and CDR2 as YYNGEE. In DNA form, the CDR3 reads TGTGCCAGCAGCGTTTATGGTGTCGGGGGTGGCCTCACAGATACGCAGTATTTT. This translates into CASSVYGVGGGLTDTQYF.

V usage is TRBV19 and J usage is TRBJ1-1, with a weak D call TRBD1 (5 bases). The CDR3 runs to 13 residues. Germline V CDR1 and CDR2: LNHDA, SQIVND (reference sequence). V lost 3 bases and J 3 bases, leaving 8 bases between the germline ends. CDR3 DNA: TGTGCCAGTAGTATTGGAGGGGACACTGAAGCTTTCTTT. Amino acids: CASSIGGDTEAFF.

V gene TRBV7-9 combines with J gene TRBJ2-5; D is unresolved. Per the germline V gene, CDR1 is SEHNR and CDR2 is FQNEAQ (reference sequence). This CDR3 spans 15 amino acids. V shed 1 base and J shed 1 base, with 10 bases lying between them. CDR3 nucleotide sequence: TGTGCCAGCAGCTTAGGGGTAACTACCCAAGAGACCCAGTACTTC. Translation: CASSLGVTTQETQYF.

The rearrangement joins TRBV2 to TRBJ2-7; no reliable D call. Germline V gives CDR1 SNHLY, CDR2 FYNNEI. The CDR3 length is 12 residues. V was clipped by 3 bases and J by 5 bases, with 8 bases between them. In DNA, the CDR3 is TGTGCCAGCAGTGAGGGTCCCCACGAGCAGTACTTC. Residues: CASSEGPHEQYF.

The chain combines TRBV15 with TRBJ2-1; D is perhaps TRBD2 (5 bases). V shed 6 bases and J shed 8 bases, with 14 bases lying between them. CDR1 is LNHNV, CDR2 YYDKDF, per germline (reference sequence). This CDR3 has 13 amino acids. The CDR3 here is CATSHPGLDEQFF. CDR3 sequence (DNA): TGTGCCACCAGTCACCCAGGACTGGATGAGCAGTTCTTC. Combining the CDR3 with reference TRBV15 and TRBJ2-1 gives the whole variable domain DAMVIQNPRYQVTQFGKPVTLSCSQTLNHNVMYWYQQKSSQAPKLLFHYYDKDFNNEADTPDNFQSRRPNTSFCFLDIRSPGLGDTAMYLCATSHPGLDEQFFGPGTRLTVL.

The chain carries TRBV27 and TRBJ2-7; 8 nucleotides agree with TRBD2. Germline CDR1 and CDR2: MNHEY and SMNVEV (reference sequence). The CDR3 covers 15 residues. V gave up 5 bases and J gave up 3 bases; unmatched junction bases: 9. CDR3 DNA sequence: TGTGCCAGCAGTGTCGTAGCGGGGCCTCTCTACGAGCAGTACTTC. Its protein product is CASSVVAGPLYEQYF.

In nucleotides, the CDR3 is TGCAGCGTCGACCCGACAGGGTTGAACACTGAAGCTTTCTTT. It translates to CSVDPTGLNTEAFF. This sequence joins TRBV29-1 and TRBJ1-1, with 7 bases fitting TRBD1. In germline, CDR1 is SQVTM, CDR2 ANQGSEA. V lost 6 bases to trimming and J lost 0 bases; unmatched junction nucleotides: 7. The CDR3 sequence is 14 residues long.

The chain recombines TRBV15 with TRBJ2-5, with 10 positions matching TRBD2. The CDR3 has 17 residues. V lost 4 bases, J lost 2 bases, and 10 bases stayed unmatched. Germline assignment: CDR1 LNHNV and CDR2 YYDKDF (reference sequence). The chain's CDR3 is CATSKVQAGGLQETQYF. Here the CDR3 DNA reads TGTGCCACCAGCAAGGTTCAAGCGGGGGGGCTTCAAGAGACCCAGTACTTC.

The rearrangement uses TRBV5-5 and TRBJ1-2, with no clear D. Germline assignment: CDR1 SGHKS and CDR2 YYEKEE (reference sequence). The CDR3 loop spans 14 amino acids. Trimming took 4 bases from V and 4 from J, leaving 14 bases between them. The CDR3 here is CASSPWTGFYGYTF. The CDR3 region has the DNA TGTGCCAGCAGCCCCTGGACGGGATTCTATGGCTACACCTTC.

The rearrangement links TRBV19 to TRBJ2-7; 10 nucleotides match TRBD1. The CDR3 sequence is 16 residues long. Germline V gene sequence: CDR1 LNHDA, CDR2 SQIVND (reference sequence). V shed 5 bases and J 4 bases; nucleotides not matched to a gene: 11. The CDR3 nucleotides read TGTGCCAGTAGTCCTCGGCCCCGGGACAGGGGTTACGAGCAGTACTTC. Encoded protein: CASSPRPRDRGYEQYF.

DNA of the CDR3: TGCGCCAGCAGCCAAGATACACTGACGGACGATACGCAGTATTTT. Translation: CASSQDTLTDDTQYF. The V and J genes are TRBV4-3 and TRBJ2-3, with D uncertain. The V and J ends lost 0 bases and 6 bases respectively, with 13 bases between them. CDR1 is LGHNA, CDR2 YSLEER, per germline. The CDR3 contains 15 residues.

The CDR3 sequence is CASSEEAGGWDEQFF. The DNA for the CDR3 is TGTGCCAGCAGTGAAGAGGCAGGGGGCTGGGATGAGCAGTTCTTC. The rearrangement uses TRBV6-1 and TRBJ2-1; 8 bases agree with TRBD1. The germline V gene has CDR1 MNHNS and CDR2 SASEGT. The J segment lost 8 bases and the V segment lost 1 base, leaving 7 bases of the junction unmatched. The CDR3 contains 15 residues.

The CDR3 nucleotides read TGTGCCAGCAGGCTACAGGAAAATAATTCACCCCTCCACTTT. Translating gives CASRLQENNSPLHF. This chain connects TRBV13 to TRBJ1-6; maybe TRBD1 (5 bases). Germline V gives CDR1 PRHDT, CDR2 FYEKMQ (reference sequence). Trimming shortened V by 6 bases and J by 5 bases, and 11 bases separated the two germline ends. The CDR3 runs 14 residues.